Listed below are T cell receptor beta chains from one sample, sequenced in a study of cytomegalovirus exposure and HLA in healthy donors. Using immunoSEQ multiplex PCR, the repertoire was profiled, and TCRdb retains in-frame clones only, with some absent. This table holds 150,000 or so clones, 89% found once. Sequenced sample: PBMCs. These TCRs come from a woman aged 18-35 years in good health and CMV-seropositive. Each CDR3 is given with its conserved first and last residue. Fields, in order: clone size, J gene, D gene, V gene, CDR3 protein, CDR3 DNA. D genes are given only for firm matches. The size of a clone is reported for some rows only, either as once, few or many, or as a class for expanded clones.

NA	TRBJ1-1	NA	TRBV11-2	CASSLVGRLGGNTEAFF	TGTGCCAGCAGCTTAGTCGGCAGGCTGGGGGGGAACACTGAAGCTTTCTTT
NA	TRBJ1-2	TRBD1	TRBV5-8	CASSSGQNYGYTF	TGTGCCAGCAGCTCGGGACAGAACTATGGCTACACCTTC
NA	TRBJ1-5	NA	TRBV5-6	CASSLWVTPDQPQHF	TGTGCCAGCAGCTTGTGGGTGACTCCGGATCAGCCCCAGCATTTT
NA	TRBJ2-1	TRBD2	TRBV5-6	CASSLTSGGVHNEQFF	TGTGCCAGCAGCTTGACTAGCGGGGGGGTCCACAATGAGCAGTTCTTC
NA	TRBJ1-1	TRBD1	TRBV27	CASRPGTGGRRDTEAFF	TGTGCCAGCAGGCCCGGGACAGGGGGTCGTAGGGACACTGAAGCTTTCTTT
NA	TRBJ1-6	TRBD1	TRBV4-2	CASSQAGQGDSPLHF	TGTGCCAGCAGCCAGGCGGGACAGGGGGATTCACCCCTCCACTTT
NA	TRBJ1-3	NA	TRBV25-1	CASSESQGFSGNTIYF	TGTGCCAGCAGTGAATCCCAGGGTTTCTCTGGAAACACCATATATTTT
NA	TRBJ1-4	TRBD1	TRBV5-1	CASNKGISGTGEKLFF	TGCGCCAGCAACAAAGGCATATCTGGGACAGGAGAAAAACTGTTTTTT
NA	TRBJ2-1	TRBD2	TRBV6-5	CASSYGTRDNEQFF	TGTGCCAGCAGTTACGGGACTAGAGACAATGAGCAGTTCTTC
few	TRBJ2-2	NA	TRBV11-3	CASSSGGRDTGELFF	TGTGCCAGCAGCTCCGGGGGGCGCGACACCGGGGAGCTGTTTTTT
NA	TRBJ1-5	NA	TRBV7-9	CASSFDEQGKQPQHF	TGTGCCAGCAGCTTTGACGAACAGGGTAAGCAGCCCCAGCATTTT